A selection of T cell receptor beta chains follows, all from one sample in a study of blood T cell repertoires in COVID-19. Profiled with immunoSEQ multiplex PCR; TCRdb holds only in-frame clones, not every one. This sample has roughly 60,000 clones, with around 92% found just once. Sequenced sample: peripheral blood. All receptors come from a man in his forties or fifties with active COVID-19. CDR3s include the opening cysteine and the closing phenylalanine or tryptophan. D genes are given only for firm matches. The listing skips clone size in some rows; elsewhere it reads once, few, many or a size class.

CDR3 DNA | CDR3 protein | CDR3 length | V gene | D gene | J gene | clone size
TGTGCTAGTGGCCGAAGACAGGGATATAACACCGGGGAGCTGTTTTTT | CASGRRQGYNTGELFF | 16 | TRBV12-5 | TRBD1 | TRBJ2-2 | NA
TGTGCCAGCAGCTTAGTAACTACCGGTAGCACAGATACGCAGTATTTT | CASSLVTTGSTDTQYF | 16 | TRBV7-2 | NA | TRBJ2-3 | NA
TGTGCCAGCAGCTTAGGGTCAACCAGCTCTGGAAACACCATATATTTT | CASSLGSTSSGNTIYF | 16 | TRBV7-9 | NA | TRBJ1-3 | once
TGTGCCAGCAGCCCGGTAAGCGGGAGGGACAATGAGCAGTTCTTC | CASSPVSGRDNEQFF | 15 | TRBV4-2 | TRBD2 | TRBJ2-1 | NA
TGTGCCAGCAGCTTGCACAGAACTAACTATGGCTACACCTTC | CASSLHRTNYGYTF | 14 | TRBV11-3 | NA | TRBJ1-2 | NA
TGCAGTGCTACTAATGGAAACACCATATATTTT | CSATNGNTIYF | 11 | TRBV20-1 | NA | TRBJ1-3 | NA
TGTGCCAGCAGCCTCCAGCGGAAAGAGACCCAGTACTTC | CASSLQRKETQYF | 13 | TRBV28 | NA | TRBJ2-5 | NA
TGTGCCACCAGCAGGGAGACAGGTCGATACGAGCAGTACTTC | CATSRETGRYEQYF | 14 | TRBV15 | NA | TRBJ2-7 | NA
TGTGCCAGCAGCTTGAGTTACGGGGGGCTCGATTCACCCCTCCACTTT | CASSLSYGGLDSPLHF | 16 | TRBV5-8 | NA | TRBJ1-6 | NA
TGTGCCAGCAGTTCACCGGGACAGGGAACCTACGAGCAGTACTTC | CASSSPGQGTYEQYF | 15 | TRBV6-5 | TRBD1 | TRBJ2-7 | once
TGTGCCAGTAGCGACCCCCGGGACAGGGATTTTTCACCCCTCCACTTT | CASSDPRDRDFSPLHF | 16 | TRBV19 | TRBD1 | TRBJ1-6 | few
TGTGCCAGCAGCCAAGCGGGAGGGACGGGCCCTCAGCCCCAGCATTTT | CASSQAGGTGPQPQHF | 16 | TRBV3-1/TRBV3-2 | NA | TRBJ1-5 | NA
TGCGCCAGCAGCTTGGCCCATGGAGGGTTGAATAATTCACCCCTCCACTTT | CASSLAHGGLNNSPLHF | 17 | TRBV5-1 | NA | TRBJ1-6 | NA
TGTGCCAGCAGCCCTCCGACCGGGCCAAGGAGGGGCTACACCTTC | CASSPPTGPRRGYTF | 15 | TRBV6-2/TRBV6-3 | NA | TRBJ1-2 | NA
TGTGCCAGCAGCTTAGCTAGTAGCAATCAGCCCCAGCATTTT | CASSLASSNQPQHF | 14 | TRBV7-9 | NA | TRBJ1-5 | NA
TGTGCCAGTAGTATGGGTACTACTGGACTCCCCAATCAGCCCCAGCATTTT | CASSMGTTGLPNQPQHF | 17 | TRBV19 | NA | TRBJ1-5 | NA